This is a list of T cell receptor beta chains from one sample in a study of T cell repertoires in cytomegalovirus infection. Antigens for these TCRs are unknown. MiXCR, applied by TCRdb to the reads, yields one record per CDR3 protein. Of over 250,000 distinct CDR3 sequences in the sample, around 20% were seen once. The sequencing here drew on cultured PBMCs, taken from culture after CMV antigen stimulation. Receptors were obtained from a human donor in good health (CMV status not recorded). Some clones in this sample may be carry-over from other donors' samples. Both conserved end residues are part of each CDR3. A D gene is named only where the DNA matches it firmly. Clone size is given for some rows only: seen once, a few or many times, or a class if the clone is expanded.

TGCGCCAGCAGCCAAGAGAGGAGGAGTTACAATGAGCAGTTCTTC,CASSQERRSYNEQFF,.,.,TRBV4-1,TRBJ2-1
TGTGCCAGCAGTACAGGGAGGATGAACACTGAAGCTTTCTTT,CASSTGRMNTEAFF,.,few,TRBV6-1,TRBJ1-1
TGTGCCAGCAGCCAGAGCGGCTACGAGCAGTACTTC,CASSQSGYEQYF,.,.,TRBV4-2,TRBJ2-7
TGTGCCAGCAGCTTGGCAGGGGACAATCAGCCCCAGCATTTT,CASSLAGDNQPQHF,.,few,TRBV11-2,TRBJ1-5
TGTGCCAGCAGCCAAGAATGGGGCGGGAGGGCCCTTTACAATGAGCAGTTCTTC,CASSQEWGGRALYNEQFF,TRBD2,few,TRBV4-2,TRBJ2-1
TGTGCCAGCAGCCAGGACCCCGGGGGGATCAACAATGAGCAGTTCTTC,CASSQDPGGINNEQFF,TRBD2,few,TRBV5-6,TRBJ2-1
TGTGCCAGCAGTGAAGACACAGGGGAAGGGCCCCAGCGTTTT,CASSEDTGEGPQRF,TRBD1,.,TRBV25-1,TRBJ1-5
TGTGCCAGCAGCTTCGGCGGGGTCGATGAGCAGTTCTTC,CASSFGGVDEQFF,.,.,TRBV5-6,TRBJ2-1
TGTGCCAGCAGCTTAGAGTCGGGAGGGTTAGAGACCCAGTACTTC,CASSLESGGLETQYF,TRBD2,many,TRBV7-2,TRBJ2-5
TGCAGAGACCCCGGGGAGGTGGGCAATCAGCCCCAGCATTTT,CRDPGEVGNQPQHF,.,once,TRBV20-1,TRBJ1-5
TGTGCCAGCAGCATTCAGGGGGGGGACTACGAGCAGTACTTC,CASSIQGGDYEQYF,.,few,TRBV5-5,TRBJ2-7
TGTGCCAGCACCAGGACAGGGAGGAACACTGAAGCTTTCTTT,CASTRTGRNTEAFF,TRBD1,.,TRBV6-1,TRBJ1-1
TGTGCCAGCAGTTCCTACGCTAGCGGGAGGGAGATAGAGTTCTTC,CASSSYASGREIEFF,TRBD2,few,TRBV27,TRBJ2-1
TGCGCCAGCAGCCAAGATTTTGCGGGCCCTTACAATGAGCAGTTCTTC,CASSQDFAGPYNEQFF,.,.,TRBV4-3,TRBJ2-1
TGTGCCAGCAGCCGCGAGGGGGGGCCTTACAATGAGCAGTTCTTC,CASSREGGPYNEQFF,.,many,TRBV7-2,TRBJ2-1
TGTGCCAGCAGCCGCGGGGGACCGAACACCGGGGAGCTGTTTTTT,CASSRGGPNTGELFF,TRBD2,.,TRBV9,TRBJ2-2
TGTGCCAGCAGCTTATTCCTAGCGGGGTCCTACGAGCAGTACTTC,CASSLFLAGSYEQYF,TRBD2,many,TRBV7-2,TRBJ2-7
TGTGCCAGCAGACAGAGCCAGAGCACAGATACGCAGTATTTT,CASRQSQSTDTQYF,.,.,TRBV19,TRBJ2-3
TGTGCCAACGCCCCGACAGAGCGACTTGAAGCTTTCTTT,CANAPTERLEAFF,.,many,TRBV7-2,TRBJ1-1
TGTGCCAGCCGAACCCGGGGGGGTCCGGGGACCCAGTACTTC,CASRTRGGPGTQYF,TRBD2,.,TRBV6-5,TRBJ2-5
TGTGCCAGCGGGCTGACAGGGCCTAATGAAAAACTGTTTTTT,CASGLTGPNEKLFF,TRBD1,few,TRBV28,TRBJ1-4
TGCAGTGCCCAACAGGAACTCAATCAGCCCCAGCATTTT,CSAQQELNQPQHF,.,few,TRBV20-1,TRBJ1-5
TGTGCCAGCAGTAACCCGGTGAGGGGGACTGAAGCTTTCTTT,CASSNPVRGTEAFF,.,.,TRBV6-1,TRBJ1-1
TGTGCCAGCAGTATAACTAGCCTCCGGGTCGATACGCAGTATTTT,CASSITSLRVDTQYF,.,.,TRBV12-3/TRBV12-4,TRBJ2-3
TGTGCCATCAGTGGGGACATCGTGAACACTGAAGCTTTCTTT,CAISGDIVNTEAFF,.,few,TRBV10-3,TRBJ1-1
TGTGCCAGCAGTTTATTGGGGTTCACGGATACGCAGTATTTT,CASSLLGFTDTQYF,.,.,TRBV27,TRBJ2-3
TGTGCCAGCAGCTTAACCGGGACTAGTACCTACAATGAGCAGTTCTTC,CASSLTGTSTYNEQFF,TRBD2,.,TRBV6-2/TRBV6-3,TRBJ2-1
TGTGCCAGCAGCTTAGGGGTAGCGGAGGGACAAGAGACCCAGTACTTC,CASSLGVAEGQETQYF,.,many,TRBV7-2,TRBJ2-5
TGTGCCAGCAGCCCGGGCAGAAGCTCCTACAATGAGCAGTTCTTC,CASSPGRSSYNEQFF,.,many,TRBV7-2,TRBJ2-1
TGTGCCAGCAGTCCCCCCGGACAGGGCTCCTACGAGCAGTACTTC,CASSPPGQGSYEQYF,TRBD1,many,TRBV28,TRBJ2-7
TGTGCCAGCAGCTCGCAGGGGGCGGCCACTGAAGCTTTCTTT,CASSSQGAATEAFF,TRBD1,few,TRBV7-3,TRBJ1-1
TGTGCCAGCAGACCGGGACATCTTATGAACACTGAAGCTTTCTTT,CASRPGHLMNTEAFF,.,.,TRBV6-2/TRBV6-3,TRBJ1-1
TGTGCCAGCAGTCTGGACAGGGTAATCGGCGGCTACACCTTC,CASSLDRVIGGYTF,TRBD1,.,TRBV6-6,TRBJ1-2
TGTGCCAGCAGCCCAGGTCCCGGGGTCTACACCTTC,CASSPGPGVYTF,.,few,TRBV12-3/TRBV12-4,TRBJ1-2
TGCGCCAGCAGCCAAGATCAACTAGCCGGTAGGGATGAGCAGTTCTTC,CASSQDQLAGRDEQFF,.,.,TRBV4-3,TRBJ2-1
TGTGCCAGCGCCTTTTTCGGGACTAGCGGCCTTTTC,CASAFFGTSGLF,TRBD2,.,TRBV12-3/TRBV12-4,TRBJ2-3
TGTGCCATCAGTGAGTCGAAGCGTACATTCAGCACAGATACGCAGTATTTT,CAISESKRTFSTDTQYF,.,many,TRBV10-3,TRBJ2-3
TGCAGTGCTAGAGATCCTGGTGGGACTAGCACAGATACGCAGTATTTT,CSARDPGGTSTDTQYF,.,.,TRBV20-1,TRBJ2-3
TGTGCCAGCAGCACGGGTTGGGGGTCGGATACGCAGTATTTT,CASSTGWGSDTQYF,.,few,TRBV7-2,TRBJ2-3
TGTGCCAGCAGCTCGACAGGGGTGCAGGGTGAGCCCCAGCATTTT,CASSSTGVQGEPQHF,TRBD1,.,TRBV7-2,TRBJ1-5
TGTGCCAGCAGTTTGACACCGAGAGTTAGGGCTTTCTTT,CASSLTPRVRAFF,.,.,TRBV28,TRBJ1-1
TGTGCCAGTAGTCTCCGGACTAGCGGGAGAGGGAATGAGCAGTTCTTC,CASSLRTSGRGNEQFF,TRBD2,few,TRBV19,TRBJ2-1
TGTGCCAGCAGCTTGGAGGGGTTTCGAGGCTACACCTTC,CASSLEGFRGYTF,.,.,TRBV5-4,TRBJ1-2
TGTGCCAACGACGGACTAGCGGGAGTTCTAGATACGCAGTATTTT,CANDGLAGVLDTQYF,TRBD2,.,TRBV6-1,TRBJ2-3
TGTGCCAGCTTGAAACAGGGGGACCAGACGAACACTGAAGCTTTCTTT,CASLKQGDQTNTEAFF,TRBD1,few,TRBV6-8,TRBJ1-1
TGTGCCAGCAGCCGTACTAGCGGATACTACCAAGAGACCCAGTACTTC,CASSRTSGYYQETQYF,TRBD2,many,TRBV7-2,TRBJ2-5
TGTGCCAGCAGCTACCTGCCGGGGAACACTGAAGCTTTCTTT,CASSYLPGNTEAFF,.,many,TRBV12-3/TRBV12-4,TRBJ1-1
TGTGCCAGCAGTTCAACAGTGAACACTGAAGCTTTCTTT,CASSSTVNTEAFF,.,many,TRBV5-1,TRBJ1-1
TGTGCCAGCAGCAACAACCCGGGACAGGCGAATGAAAAACTGTTTTTT,CASSNNPGQANEKLFF,TRBD1,medium-sized,TRBV7-8,TRBJ1-4
TGTGCCAGCAGCTTAGCGGGGGCTATCTACAATGAGCAGTTCTTC,CASSLAGAIYNEQFF,.,few,TRBV7-2,TRBJ2-1
TGTGCCAGCAGCCTCCGGGACGTTACCTACGAGCAGTACTTC,CASSLRDVTYEQYF,.,many,TRBV7-2,TRBJ2-7
TGTGCCAGTAGTCCCCGGACAGGGGGGGACACCGGGGAGCTGTTTTTT,CASSPRTGGDTGELFF,TRBD1,.,TRBV19,TRBJ2-2
TGTGCCAGCAGTTCCCCCCCCGGAGAGCAGTTCTTC,CASSSPPGEQFF,.,few,TRBV28,TRBJ2-1
TGTGCCAGCAGCTCCGGACAAGGAGGGACAGATACGCAGTATTTT,CASSSGQGGTDTQYF,.,few,TRBV7-3,TRBJ2-3
TGTGCCAGTGGGACTAGCGGACACAATGAGCAGTTCTTC,CASGTSGHNEQFF,TRBD2,.,TRBV27,TRBJ2-1